This TCR beta chain was identified in a study of technical replicates of blood from four donors (dated by TCRdb to about 2017). Worth noting for this clone: Which antigen it targets is not known. There are no base qualities to consult, and no much larger clone falls within one base.

The library was generated by the immunoSEQ multiplex PCR assay. TCRdb obtained this table from immuneACCESS and retained in-frame rearrangements with V and J assigned. These tables miss some clones; where compared with another copy, unresolved V genes account for less than half of the shortfall, and the remainder is unexplained. This sample is represented by about 80,000 clones; approximately 94% of them were singletons. Of the sample, 0.38% falls within the top ten clones. The CDR3 numbers 13 residues from cysteine through phenylalanine. The read is trimmed to its CDR3 DNA, 39 bases read in frame from base 1. Relative to germline, V is missing 4 bases and J is missing 4 bases, with 2 bases of the junction outside any gene match. The CDR1 and CDR2 encoded by the germline V gene (reference sequence) are SGHNT and YYREEE.

Sequencing was carried out using T cells isolated from PBMCs. The chain employs TRBV5-4 and TRBJ1-3; 7 middle bases align to TRBD1. The clonotype comes from a human donor in good health. The base sequence is TGTGCCAGCAGCGCGGGACAGGGAAACACCATATATTTT. This encodes CASSAGQGNTIYF.